This entry describes one TCR beta chain. Its target is not known. These data belong to a study of shared clonotypes between healthy human individuals. Study results and caveats: Donor clonotype sharing was expected to depend on sequencing depth. The genetic and exposure-history diversity represented was limited by few donors.

Samples underwent the assay at deep level. Profiled with immunoSEQ multiplex PCR; TCRdb holds only in-frame clones, not every one. The table lists approximately 2.5 million clones, 93% of them singletons. The CDR3 contains 16 residues. V gave up 5 bases and J gave up 0 bases; unmatched junction bases: 4. CDR1 is LNHNV and CDR2 is YYDKDF in the germline V gene (reference sequence). The chain is built from TRBV15 and TRBJ2-6; TRBD1 matches 7 bases. The sample consisted of naive CD4+ T cells from PBMCs. Indicated subset: CD45RA+ positively selected. The TCR was taken from a man aged 18 to 29 in good health. Some clones in this sample may be carry-over from other donors' samples. CDR3 region: CATSPDRASGANVLTF. CDR3 sequence (DNA): TGTGCCACCAGCCCCGACAGGGCCTCTGGGGCCAACGTCCTGACTTTC. Together with reference TRBV15 and TRBJ2-6, the CDR3 gives the full variable domain: DAMVIQNPRYQVTQFGKPVTLSCSQTLNHNVMYWYQQKSSQAPKLLFHYYDKDFNNEADTPDNFQSRRPNTSFCFLDIRSPGLGDTAMYLCATSPDRASGANVLTFGAGSRLTVL.